This TCR beta chain was captured in a study of T cells in Graves' hyperthyroidism and ophthalmopathy. Hyperthyroidism in the patients, aged 18 to 65, was newly diagnosed and under 2 months in duration. This clonotype came up many times. The CDR3 runs to 17 residues. Trimming cost V 7 bases and J 4 bases; bases outside gene matches: 15. TCR beta CDR3 sequences were amplified from RNA transcripts. The study used the HTBI primer set for a first-round RT-PCR of the TCR CDR3. In TCRdb, the multiplex PCR reads were re-called with MiXCR into one record per CDR3 protein. The table includes around 190,000 distinct CDR3 sequences, less than 20% detected once.

This TCR was recovered from a woman aged 50 to 65 with Graves' hyperthyroidism. Source material: blood. V and J are TRBV12-3 or TRBV12-4 and TRBJ1-5; TRBD1 agrees at 8 bases. The CDR3 nucleotides are TGTGCCAGCACCAAACATACCGGGACAGGAGAAAATCAGCCCCAGCATTTT. This sequence encodes CASTKHTGTGENQPQHF.